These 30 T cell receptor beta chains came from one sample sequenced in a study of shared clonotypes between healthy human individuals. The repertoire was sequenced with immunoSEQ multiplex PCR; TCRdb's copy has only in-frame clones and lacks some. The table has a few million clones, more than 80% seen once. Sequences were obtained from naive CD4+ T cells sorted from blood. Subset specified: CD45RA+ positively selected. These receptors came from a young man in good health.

The CDR3 reads CASSYGNTIYF. The DNA of the CDR3 is TGCGCCAGCAGCTATGGAAACACCATATATTTT. The chain links TRBV5-1 to TRBJ1-3, with no clear D. This CDR3 comprises 11 residues. Germline V gene sequence: CDR1 SGHRS, CDR2 YFSETQ. V shed 3 bases and J shed 3 bases, with 1 base lying between them.

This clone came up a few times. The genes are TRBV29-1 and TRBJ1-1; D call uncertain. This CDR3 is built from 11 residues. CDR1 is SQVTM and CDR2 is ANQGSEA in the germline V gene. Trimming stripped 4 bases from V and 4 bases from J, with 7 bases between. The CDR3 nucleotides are TGCAGCGTTGTCCCGATCACTGAAGCTTTCTTT. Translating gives CSVVPITEAFF.

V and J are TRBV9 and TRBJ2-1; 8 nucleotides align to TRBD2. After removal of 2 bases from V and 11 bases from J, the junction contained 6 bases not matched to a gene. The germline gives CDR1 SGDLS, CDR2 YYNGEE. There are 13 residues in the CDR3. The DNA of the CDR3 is TGTGCCAGCAGCGTCGGGGGGGGAAGTCAGCAGTTCTTC. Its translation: CASSVGGGSQQFF.

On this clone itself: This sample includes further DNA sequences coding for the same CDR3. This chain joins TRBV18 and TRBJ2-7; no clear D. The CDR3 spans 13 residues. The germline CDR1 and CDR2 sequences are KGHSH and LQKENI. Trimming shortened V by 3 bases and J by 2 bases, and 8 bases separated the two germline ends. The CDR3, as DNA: TGTGCCAGCTCACCGTGGGGTACCTACGAGCAGTACTTC. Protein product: CASSPWGTYEQYF.

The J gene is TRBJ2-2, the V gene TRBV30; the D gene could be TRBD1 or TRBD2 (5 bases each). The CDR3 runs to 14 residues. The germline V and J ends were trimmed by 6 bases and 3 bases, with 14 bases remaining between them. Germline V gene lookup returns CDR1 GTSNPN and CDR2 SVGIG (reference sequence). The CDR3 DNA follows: TGTGCCTGCCCTCGGGGCAGGGACACCGGGGAGCTGTTTTTT. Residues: CACPRGRDTGELFF.

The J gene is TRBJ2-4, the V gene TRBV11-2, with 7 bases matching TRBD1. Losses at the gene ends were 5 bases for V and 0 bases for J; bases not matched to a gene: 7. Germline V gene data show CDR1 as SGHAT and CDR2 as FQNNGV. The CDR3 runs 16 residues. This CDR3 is CASSPQGWGAKNIQYF. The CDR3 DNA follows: TGTGCCAGCAGCCCACAGGGGTGGGGAGCCAAAAACATTCAGTACTTC.

DNA of the CDR3: TGTGCCAGCAGCTTAGACGGGGACGGTTACTATGGCTACACCTTC. Encoded protein: CASSLDGDGYYGYTF. This sequence joins TRBV7-2 and TRBJ1-2; a possible D gene is TRBD1 (5 bases). Germline values: CDR1 SGHTA, CDR2 FQGNSA. Between the trimmed V and J ends, which lost 1 base and 3 bases, there was a span of 12 bases. This CDR3 has 15 residues.

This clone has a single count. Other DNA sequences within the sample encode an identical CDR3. The CDR3 sequence is CASSPTSGAPYEQYF. The DNA for the CDR3 is TGTGCCAGCAGCCCTACTAGCGGGGCCCCGTACGAGCAGTACTTC. The V call is TRBV11-2, the J call TRBJ2-7; 10 nucleotides agree with TRBD2. CDR1 and CDR2 from the germline V gene are SGHAT and FQNNGV. The CDR3 is made up of 15 amino acids. Germline trimming cut 5 bases from V and 4 bases from J; bases unmatched to any gene: 8.

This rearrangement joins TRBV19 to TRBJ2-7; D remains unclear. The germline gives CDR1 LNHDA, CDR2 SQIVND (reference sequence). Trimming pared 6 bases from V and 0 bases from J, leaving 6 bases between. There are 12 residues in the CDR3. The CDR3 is CASRSNSYEQYF. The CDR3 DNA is TGTGCCAGTAGGAGTAACTCCTACGAGCAGTACTTC.

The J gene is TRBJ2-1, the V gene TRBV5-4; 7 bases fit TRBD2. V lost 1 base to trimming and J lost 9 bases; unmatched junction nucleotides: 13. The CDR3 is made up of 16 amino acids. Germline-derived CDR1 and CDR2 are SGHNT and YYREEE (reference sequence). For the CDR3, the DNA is TGTGCCAGCAGCTTGTTAAGGCGGGGGAGTACAAGTGAGCAGTTCTTC. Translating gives CASSLLRRGSTSEQFF.

CDR3 loop: CASSPQTGEAQETQYF. The CDR3 coding sequence is TGTGCCAGCAGCCCACAGACAGGGGAGGCCCAAGAGACCCAGTACTTC. The chain is built from TRBV11-3 and TRBJ2-5; 8 bases match TRBD1. The CDR3 extends over 16 amino acids. The V gene's germline CDR1 is SGHNT and CDR2 YENEEA. The V segment lost 5 bases and the J segment 1 base; nucleotides outside the gene matches: 9.

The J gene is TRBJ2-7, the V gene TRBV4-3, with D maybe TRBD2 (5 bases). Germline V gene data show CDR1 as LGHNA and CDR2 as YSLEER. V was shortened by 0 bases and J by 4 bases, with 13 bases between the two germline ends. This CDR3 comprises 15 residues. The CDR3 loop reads CASSQDPGVPYEQYF. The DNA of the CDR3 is TGCGCCAGCAGCCAAGATCCCGGGGTCCCTTACGAGCAGTACTTC.

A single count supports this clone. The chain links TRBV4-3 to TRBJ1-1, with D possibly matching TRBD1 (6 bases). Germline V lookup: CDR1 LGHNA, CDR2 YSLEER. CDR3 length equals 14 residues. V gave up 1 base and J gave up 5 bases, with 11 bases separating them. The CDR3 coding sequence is TGCGCCAGCAGCCAAGTACTAGGGGGAACTGAAGCTTTCTTT. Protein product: CASSQVLGGTEAFF.

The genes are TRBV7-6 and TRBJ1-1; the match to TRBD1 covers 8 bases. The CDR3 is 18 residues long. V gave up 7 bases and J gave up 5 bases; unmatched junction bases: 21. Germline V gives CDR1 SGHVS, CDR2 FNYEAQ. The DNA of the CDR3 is TGTGCCAGCACCCCCCGACCTACCCCGGGACAGGAGATAACTGAAGCTTTCTTT. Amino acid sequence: CASTPRPTPGQEITEAFF.

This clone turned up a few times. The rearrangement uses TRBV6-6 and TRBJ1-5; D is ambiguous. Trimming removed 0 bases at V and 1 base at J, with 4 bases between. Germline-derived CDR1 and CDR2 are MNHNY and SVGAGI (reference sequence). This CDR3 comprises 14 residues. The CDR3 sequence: CASSYSESNQPQHF. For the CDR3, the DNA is TGTGCCAGCAGTTACTCAGAGAGCAATCAGCCCCAGCATTTT.

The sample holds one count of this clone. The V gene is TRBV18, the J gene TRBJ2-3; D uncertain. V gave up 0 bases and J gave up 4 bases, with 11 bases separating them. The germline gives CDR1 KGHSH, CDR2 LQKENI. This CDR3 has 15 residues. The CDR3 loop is CASSPPHNRADTQYF. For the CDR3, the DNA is TGTGCCAGCTCACCACCCCACAACCGGGCAGATACGCAGTATTTT.

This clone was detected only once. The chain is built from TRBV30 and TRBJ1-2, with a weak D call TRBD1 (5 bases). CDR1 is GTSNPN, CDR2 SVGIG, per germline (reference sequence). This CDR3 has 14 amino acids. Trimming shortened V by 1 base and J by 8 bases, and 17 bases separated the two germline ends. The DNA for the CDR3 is TGTGCCTGGAGTGCGACAACAGGTTCTCGGGGCTACACCTTC. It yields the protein CAWSATTGSRGYTF.

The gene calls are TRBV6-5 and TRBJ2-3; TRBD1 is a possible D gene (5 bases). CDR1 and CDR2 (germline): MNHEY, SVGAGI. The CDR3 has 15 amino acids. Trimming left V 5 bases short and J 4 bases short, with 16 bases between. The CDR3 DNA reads TGTGCCAGCAGTCGACAGCCCACCCCCGCAGATACGCAGTATTTT. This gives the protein CASSRQPTPADTQYF.

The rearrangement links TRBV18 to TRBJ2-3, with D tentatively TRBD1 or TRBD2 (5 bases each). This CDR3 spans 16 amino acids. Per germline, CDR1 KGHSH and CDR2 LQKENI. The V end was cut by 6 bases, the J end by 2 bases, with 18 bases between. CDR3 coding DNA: TGTGCCAGCTCTCGGGGCTATTGGTATGACACAGATACGCAGTATTTT. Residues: CASSRGYWYDTDTQYF.

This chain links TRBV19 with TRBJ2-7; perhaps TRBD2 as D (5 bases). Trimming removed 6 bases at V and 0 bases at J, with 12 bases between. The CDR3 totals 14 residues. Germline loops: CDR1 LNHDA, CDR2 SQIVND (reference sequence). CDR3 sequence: CASRERKSSYEQYF. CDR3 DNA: TGTGCCAGTAGGGAGCGGAAGAGCTCCTACGAGCAGTACTTC.

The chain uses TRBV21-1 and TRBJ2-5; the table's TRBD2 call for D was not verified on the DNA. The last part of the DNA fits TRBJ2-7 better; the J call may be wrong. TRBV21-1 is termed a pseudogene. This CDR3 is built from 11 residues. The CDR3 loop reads CASSKDYEQYF. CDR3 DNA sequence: TGTGCCAGCAGCAAAGATTACGAGCAGTACTTC.

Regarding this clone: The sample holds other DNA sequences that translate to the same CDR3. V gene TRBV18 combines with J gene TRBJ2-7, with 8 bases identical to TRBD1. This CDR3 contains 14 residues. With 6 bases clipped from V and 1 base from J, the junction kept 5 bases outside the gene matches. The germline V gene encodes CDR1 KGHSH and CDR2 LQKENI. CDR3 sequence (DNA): TGTGCCAGCTCGCCAGGGACAGGATCCTACGAGCAGTACTTC. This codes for CASSPGTGSYEQYF.

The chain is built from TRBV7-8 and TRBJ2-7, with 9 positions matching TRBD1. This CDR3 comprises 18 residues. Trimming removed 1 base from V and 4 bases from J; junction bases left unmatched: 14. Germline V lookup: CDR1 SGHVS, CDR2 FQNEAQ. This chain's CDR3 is CASSLGSMSGTGSYEQYF. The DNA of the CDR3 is TGTGCCAGCAGCTTAGGTTCCATGTCCGGGACAGGGTCGTACGAGCAGTACTTC.

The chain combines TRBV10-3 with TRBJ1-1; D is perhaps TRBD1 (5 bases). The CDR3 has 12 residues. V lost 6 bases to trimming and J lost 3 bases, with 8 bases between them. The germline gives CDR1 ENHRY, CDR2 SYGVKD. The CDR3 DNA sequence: TGTGCCATCAGCAACAGGTACACTGAAGCTTTCTTT. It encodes CAISNRYTEAFF.

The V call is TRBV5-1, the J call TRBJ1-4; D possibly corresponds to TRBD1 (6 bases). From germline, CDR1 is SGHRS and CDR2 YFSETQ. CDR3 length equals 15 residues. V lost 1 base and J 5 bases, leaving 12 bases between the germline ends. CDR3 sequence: CASSLMGRGNEKLFF. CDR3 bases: TGCGCCAGCAGCTTGATGGGCAGGGGAAATGAAAAACTGTTTTTT.

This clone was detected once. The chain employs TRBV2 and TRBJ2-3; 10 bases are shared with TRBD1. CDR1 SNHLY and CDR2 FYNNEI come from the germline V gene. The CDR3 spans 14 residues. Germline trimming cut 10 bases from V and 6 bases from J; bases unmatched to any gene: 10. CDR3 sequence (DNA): TGTGCCACCCAGAGGGACAGGGGCTCGGATACGCAGTATTTT. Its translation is CATQRDRGSDTQYF.

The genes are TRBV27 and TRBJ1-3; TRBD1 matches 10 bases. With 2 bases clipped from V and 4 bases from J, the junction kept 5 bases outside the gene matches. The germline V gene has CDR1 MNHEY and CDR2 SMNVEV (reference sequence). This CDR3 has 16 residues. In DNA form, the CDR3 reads TGTGCCAGCAGTTTACCGGGACAGGGGACCGGAAACACCATATATTTT. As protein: CASSLPGQGTGNTIYF.

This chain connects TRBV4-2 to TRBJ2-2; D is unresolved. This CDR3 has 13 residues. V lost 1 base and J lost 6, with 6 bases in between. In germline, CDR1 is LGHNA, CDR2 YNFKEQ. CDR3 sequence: CASSQGSAGELFF. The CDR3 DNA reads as TGTGCCAGCAGCCAAGGAAGCGCCGGGGAGCTGTTTTTT.

The CDR3 DNA follows: TGTGCCAGCTCACCTTCGGACAGTGGAATCTACGAGCAGTACTTC. It translates to CASSPSDSGIYEQYF. The chain joins TRBV18 to TRBJ2-7; a possible D gene is TRBD1 (6 bases). The CDR3 sequence is 15 residues long. The germline V gene encodes CDR1 KGHSH and CDR2 LQKENI. Between the trimmed V and J ends, which lost 3 bases and 3 bases, there was a span of 15 bases.

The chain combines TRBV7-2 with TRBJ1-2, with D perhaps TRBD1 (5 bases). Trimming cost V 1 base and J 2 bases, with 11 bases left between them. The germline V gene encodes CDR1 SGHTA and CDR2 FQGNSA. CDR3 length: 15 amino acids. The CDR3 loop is CASSLGVSGNYGYTF. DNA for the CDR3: TGTGCCAGCAGCTTAGGGGTATCAGGGAACTATGGCTACACCTTC.